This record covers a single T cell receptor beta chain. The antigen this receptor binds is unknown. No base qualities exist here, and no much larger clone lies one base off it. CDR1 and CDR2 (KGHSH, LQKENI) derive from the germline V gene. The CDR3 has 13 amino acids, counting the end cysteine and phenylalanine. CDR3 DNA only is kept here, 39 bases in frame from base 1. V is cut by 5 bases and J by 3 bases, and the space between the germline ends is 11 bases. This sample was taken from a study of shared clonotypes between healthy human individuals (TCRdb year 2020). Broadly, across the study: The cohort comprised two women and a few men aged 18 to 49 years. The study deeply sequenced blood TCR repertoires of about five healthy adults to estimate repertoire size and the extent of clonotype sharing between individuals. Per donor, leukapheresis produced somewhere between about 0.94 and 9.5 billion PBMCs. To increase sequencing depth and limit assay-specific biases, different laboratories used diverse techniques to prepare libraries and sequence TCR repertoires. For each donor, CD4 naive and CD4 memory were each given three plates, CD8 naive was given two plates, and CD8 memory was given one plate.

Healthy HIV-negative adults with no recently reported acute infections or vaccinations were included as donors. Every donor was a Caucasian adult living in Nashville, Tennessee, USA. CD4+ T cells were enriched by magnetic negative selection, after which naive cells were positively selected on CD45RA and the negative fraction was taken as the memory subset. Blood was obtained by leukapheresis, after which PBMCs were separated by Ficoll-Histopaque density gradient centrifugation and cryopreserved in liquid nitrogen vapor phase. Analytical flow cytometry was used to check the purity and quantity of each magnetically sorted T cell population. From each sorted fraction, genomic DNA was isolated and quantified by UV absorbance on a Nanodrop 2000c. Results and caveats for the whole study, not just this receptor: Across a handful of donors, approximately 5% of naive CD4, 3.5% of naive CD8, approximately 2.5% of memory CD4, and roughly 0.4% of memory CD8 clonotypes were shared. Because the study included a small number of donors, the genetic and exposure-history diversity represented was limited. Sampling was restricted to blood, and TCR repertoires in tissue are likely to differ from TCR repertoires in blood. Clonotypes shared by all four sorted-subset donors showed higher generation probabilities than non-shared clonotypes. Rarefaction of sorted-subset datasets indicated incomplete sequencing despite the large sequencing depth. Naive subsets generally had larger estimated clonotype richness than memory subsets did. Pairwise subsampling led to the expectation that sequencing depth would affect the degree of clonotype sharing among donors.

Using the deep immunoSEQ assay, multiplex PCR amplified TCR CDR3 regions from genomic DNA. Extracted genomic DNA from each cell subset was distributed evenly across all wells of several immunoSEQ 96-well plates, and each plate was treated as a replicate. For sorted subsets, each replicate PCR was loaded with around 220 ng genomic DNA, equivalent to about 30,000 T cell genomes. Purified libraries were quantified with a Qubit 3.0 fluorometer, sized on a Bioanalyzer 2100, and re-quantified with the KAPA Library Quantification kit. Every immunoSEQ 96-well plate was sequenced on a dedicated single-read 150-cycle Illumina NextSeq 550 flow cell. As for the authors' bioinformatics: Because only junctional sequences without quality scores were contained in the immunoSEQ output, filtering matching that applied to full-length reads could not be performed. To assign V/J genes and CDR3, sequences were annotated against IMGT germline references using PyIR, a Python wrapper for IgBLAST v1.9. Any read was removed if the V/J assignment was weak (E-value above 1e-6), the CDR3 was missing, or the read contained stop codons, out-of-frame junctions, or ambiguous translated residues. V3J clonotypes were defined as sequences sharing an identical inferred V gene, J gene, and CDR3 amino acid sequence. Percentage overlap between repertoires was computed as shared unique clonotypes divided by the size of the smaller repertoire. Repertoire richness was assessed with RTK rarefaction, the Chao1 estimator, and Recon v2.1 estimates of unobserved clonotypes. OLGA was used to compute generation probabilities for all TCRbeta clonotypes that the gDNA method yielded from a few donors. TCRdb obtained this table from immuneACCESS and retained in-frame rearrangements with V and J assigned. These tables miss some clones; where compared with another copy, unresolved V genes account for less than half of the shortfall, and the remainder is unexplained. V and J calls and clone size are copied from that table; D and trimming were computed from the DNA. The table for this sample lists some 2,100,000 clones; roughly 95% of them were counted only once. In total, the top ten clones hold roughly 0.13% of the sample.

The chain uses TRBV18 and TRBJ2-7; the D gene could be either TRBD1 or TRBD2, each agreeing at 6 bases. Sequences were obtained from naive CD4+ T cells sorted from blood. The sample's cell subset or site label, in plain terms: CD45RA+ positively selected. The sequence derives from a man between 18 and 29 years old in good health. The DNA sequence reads TGTGCCAGCTCAAGGGGGGCGGACTACGAGCAGTACTTC. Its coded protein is CASSRGADYEQYF.